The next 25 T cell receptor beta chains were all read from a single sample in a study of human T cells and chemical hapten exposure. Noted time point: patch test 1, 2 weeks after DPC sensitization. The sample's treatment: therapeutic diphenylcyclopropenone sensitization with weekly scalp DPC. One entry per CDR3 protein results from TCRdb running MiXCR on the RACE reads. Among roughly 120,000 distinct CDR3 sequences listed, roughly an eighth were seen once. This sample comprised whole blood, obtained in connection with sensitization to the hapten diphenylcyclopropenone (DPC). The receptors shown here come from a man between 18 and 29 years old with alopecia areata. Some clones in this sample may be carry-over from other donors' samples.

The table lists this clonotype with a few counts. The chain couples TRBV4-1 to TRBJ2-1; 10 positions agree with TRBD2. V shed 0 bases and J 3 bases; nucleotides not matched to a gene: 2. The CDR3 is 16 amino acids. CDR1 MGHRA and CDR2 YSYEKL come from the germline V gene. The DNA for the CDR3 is TGCGCCAGCAGCCAAGATCGGACTAGCGGCTACAATGAGCAGTTCTTC. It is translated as CASSQDRTSGYNEQFF.

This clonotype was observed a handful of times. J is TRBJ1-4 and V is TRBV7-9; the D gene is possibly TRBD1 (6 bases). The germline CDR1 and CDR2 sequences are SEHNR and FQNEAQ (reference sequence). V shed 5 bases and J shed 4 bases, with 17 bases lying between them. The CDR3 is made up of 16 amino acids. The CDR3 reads CASSLSWGQDNEKLFF. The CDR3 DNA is TGTGCCAGCAGCCTTTCCTGGGGGCAAGATAATGAAAAACTGTTTTTT.

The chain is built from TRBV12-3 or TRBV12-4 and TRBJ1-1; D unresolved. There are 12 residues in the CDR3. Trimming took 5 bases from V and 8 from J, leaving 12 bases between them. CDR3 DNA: TGTGCCAGCAGTCGGGTAGAAAAGGAAGCTTTCTTT. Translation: CASSRVEKEAFF.

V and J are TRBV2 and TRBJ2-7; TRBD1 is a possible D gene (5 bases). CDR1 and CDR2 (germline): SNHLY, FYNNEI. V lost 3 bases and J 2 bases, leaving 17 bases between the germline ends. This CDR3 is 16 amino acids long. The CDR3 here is CASSDGQGRTTYEQYV. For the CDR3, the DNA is TGTGCCAGCAGTGACGGTCAGGGAAGGACGACCTACGAGCAGTACGTC.

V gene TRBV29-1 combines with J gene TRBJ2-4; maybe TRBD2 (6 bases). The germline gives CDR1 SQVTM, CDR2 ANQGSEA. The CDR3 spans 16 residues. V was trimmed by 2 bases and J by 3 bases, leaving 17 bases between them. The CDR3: CSVEMMRDWGKNIQYF. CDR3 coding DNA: TGCAGCGTTGAAATGATGAGGGACTGGGGCAAAAACATTCAGTACTTC. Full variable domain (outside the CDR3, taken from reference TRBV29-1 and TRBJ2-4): SAVISQKPSRDICQRGTSLTIQCQVDSQVTMMFWYRQQPGQSLTLIATANQGSEATYESGFVIDKFPISRPNLTFSTLTVSNMSPEDSSIYLCSVEMMRDWGKNIQYFGAGTRLSVL.

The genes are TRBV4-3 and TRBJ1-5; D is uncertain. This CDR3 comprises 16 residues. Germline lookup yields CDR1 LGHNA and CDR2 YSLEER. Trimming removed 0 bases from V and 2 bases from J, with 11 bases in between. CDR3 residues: CASSQDLRQRNQPQHF. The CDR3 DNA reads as TGCGCCAGCAGCCAAGATCTTAGGCAACGCAATCAGCCCCAGCATTTT.

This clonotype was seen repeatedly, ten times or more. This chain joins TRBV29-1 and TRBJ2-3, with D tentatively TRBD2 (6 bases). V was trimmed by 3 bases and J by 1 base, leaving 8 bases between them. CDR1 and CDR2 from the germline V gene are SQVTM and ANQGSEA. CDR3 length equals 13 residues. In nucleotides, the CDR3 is TGCAGCGTTGAGGCGGGACGCACAGATACGCAGTATTTT. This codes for CSVEAGRTDTQYF.

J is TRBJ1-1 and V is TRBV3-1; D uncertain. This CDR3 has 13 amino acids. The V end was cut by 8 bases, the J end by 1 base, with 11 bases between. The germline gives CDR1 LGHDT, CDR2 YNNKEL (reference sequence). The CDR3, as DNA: TGTGCCAGCTCGTCACGAGGGAACACTGAAGCTTTCTTT. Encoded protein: CASSSRGNTEAFF.

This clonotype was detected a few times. The CDR3 protein is CASIGDETEAFF. DNA of the CDR3: TGTGCCAGCATTGGCGACGAGACTGAAGCTTTCTTT. The rearrangement links TRBV6-2 or TRBV6-3 to TRBJ1-1; D gene ambiguous. The germline V and J ends were trimmed by 7 bases and 5 bases, with 11 bases remaining between them. Germline loops: CDR1 MNHEY, CDR2 SVGEGT. The CDR3 extends over 12 amino acids.

CDR3 in amino acids: CASSDQGASNYGYTF. In DNA, the CDR3 is TGCGCCAGCAGCGACCAGGGGGCTTCAAACTATGGCTACACCTTC. This sequence joins TRBV10-2 and TRBJ1-2; 8 nucleotides agree with TRBD1. This CDR3 region has 15 residues. The germline gives CDR1 WSHSY, CDR2 SAAADI. Unmatched junction bases numbered 8, after V lost 6 bases and J lost 2 bases.

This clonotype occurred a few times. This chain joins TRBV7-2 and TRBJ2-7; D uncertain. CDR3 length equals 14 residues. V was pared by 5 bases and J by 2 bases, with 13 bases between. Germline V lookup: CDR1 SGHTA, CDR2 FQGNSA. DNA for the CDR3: TGTGCCAGCAGCACCACGGCGGCCGCCTACGAGCAGTACGTC. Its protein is CASSTTAAAYEQYV.

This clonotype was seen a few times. The CDR3 DNA sequence: TGTGCCAGCAGCTTAAACAATAATGAAAAACTGTTTTTT. Amino acids: CASSLNNNEKLFF. This chain uses TRBV7-2 with TRBJ1-4; no clear D. The CDR3 has 13 residues. V was cut by 2 bases and J by 4 bases, with 5 bases left in between. Germline V gene data show CDR1 as SGHTA and CDR2 as FQGNSA.

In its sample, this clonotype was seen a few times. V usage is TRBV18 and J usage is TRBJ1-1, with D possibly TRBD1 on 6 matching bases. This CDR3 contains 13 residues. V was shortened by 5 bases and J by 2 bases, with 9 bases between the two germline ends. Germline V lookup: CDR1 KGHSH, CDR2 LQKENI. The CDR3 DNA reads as TGTGCCAGCTCAATCGGGACAAACACTGAAGCTTTCTTT. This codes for CASSIGTNTEAFF.

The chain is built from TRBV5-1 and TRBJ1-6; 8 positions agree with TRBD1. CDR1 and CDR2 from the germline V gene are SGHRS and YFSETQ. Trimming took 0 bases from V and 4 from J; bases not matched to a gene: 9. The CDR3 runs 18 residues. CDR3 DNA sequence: TGCGCCAGCAGCTTGGAGCCTGGACAGGGACGGTATAATTCACCCCTCCACTTT. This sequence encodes CASSLEPGQGRYNSPLHF.

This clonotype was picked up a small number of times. In DNA, the CDR3 is TGTGCCAGCATATTCGGGACAGGGCCCTCTGGGGCCAACGTCCTGACTTTC. Its protein is CASIFGTGPSGANVLTF. The rearrangement joins TRBV2 to TRBJ2-6, with 9 bases matching TRBD1. The CDR3 covers 17 residues. Germline CDR1 SNHLY, CDR2 FYNNEI. Germline trimming cut 7 bases from V and 0 bases from J; bases unmatched to any gene: 7.

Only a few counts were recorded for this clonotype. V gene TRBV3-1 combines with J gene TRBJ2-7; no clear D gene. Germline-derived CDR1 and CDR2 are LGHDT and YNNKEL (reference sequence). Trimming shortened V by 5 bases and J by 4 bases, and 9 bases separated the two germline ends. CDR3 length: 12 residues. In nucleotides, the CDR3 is TGTGCCAGCAGCAACCTAGGGTACGAGCAGTACGTC. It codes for CASSNLGYEQYV.

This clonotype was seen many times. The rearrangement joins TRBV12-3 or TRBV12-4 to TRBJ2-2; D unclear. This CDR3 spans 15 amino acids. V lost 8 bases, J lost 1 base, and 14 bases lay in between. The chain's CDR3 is CASGLALRNTGELFF. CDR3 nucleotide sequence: TGTGCCAGCGGGTTGGCCCTCCGGAACACCGGGGAGCTGTTTTTT.

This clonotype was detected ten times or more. The CDR3 spells CASSLGSSGANVLTF. CDR3 bases: TGTGCCAGCAGCTTAGGAAGCTCTGGGGCCAACGTCCTGACTTTC. The gene calls are TRBV7-9 and TRBJ2-6; no firm D call. The CDR3 is 15 amino acids. Looked up from germline, CDR1 is SEHNR and CDR2 is FQNEAQ (reference sequence). V lost 1 base to trimming and J lost 0 bases, with 4 bases between them.

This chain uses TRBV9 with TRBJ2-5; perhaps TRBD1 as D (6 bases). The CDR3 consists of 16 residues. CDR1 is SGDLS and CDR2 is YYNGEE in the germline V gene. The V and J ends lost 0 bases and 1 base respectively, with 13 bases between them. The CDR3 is CASSVDGQRAQETQYF. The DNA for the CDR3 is TGTGCCAGCAGCGTAGATGGACAGAGAGCCCAAGAGACCCAGTACTTC.

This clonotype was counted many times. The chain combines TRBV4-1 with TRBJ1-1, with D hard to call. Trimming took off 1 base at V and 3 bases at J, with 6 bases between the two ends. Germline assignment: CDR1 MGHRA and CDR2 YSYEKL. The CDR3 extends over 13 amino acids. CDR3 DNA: TGCGCCAGCAGCCAAGCTAGGGACACTGAAGCTTTCTTT. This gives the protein CASSQARDTEAFF.

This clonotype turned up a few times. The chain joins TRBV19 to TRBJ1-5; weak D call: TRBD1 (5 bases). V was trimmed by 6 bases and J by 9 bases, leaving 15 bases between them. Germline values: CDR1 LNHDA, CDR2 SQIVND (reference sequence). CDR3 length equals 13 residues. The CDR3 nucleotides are TGTGCCAGTAGACTACTGGGGGAGCGGCCCCAGCATTTT. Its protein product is CASRLLGERPQHF. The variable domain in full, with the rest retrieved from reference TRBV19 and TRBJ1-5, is DGGITQSPKYLFRKEGQNVTLSCEQNLNHDAMYWYRQDPGQGLRLIYYSQIVNDFQKGDIAEGYSVSREKKESFPLTVTSAQKNPTAFYLCASRLLGERPQHFGDGTRLSIL.

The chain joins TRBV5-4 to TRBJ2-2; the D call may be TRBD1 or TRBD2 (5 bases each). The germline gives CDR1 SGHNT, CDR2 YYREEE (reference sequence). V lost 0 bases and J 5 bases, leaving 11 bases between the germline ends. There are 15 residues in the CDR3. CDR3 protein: CASSLAGTFTGELFF. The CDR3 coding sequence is TGTGCCAGCAGCTTGGCCGGGACCTTTACCGGGGAGCTGTTTTTT.

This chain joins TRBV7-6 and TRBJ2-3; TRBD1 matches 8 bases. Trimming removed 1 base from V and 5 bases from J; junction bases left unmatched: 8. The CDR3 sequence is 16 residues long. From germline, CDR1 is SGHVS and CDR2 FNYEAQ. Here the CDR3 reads CASSLEPTGVRDTQYF. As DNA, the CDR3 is TGTGCCAGCAGCTTAGAGCCGACAGGGGTGAGAGATACGCAGTATTTT.

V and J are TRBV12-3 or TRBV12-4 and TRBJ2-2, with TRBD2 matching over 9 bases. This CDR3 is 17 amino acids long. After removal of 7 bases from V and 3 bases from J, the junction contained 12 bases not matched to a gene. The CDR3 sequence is CASIPPGLALYTGELFF. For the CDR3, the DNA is TGTGCCAGCATTCCCCCGGGACTAGCTCTGTACACCGGGGAGCTGTTTTTT.

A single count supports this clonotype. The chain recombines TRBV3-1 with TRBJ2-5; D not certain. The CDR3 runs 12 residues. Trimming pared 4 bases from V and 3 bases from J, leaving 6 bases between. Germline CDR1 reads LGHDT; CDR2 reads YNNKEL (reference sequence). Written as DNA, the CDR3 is TGTGCCAGCAGCCCGTTAGAAGAGACCCAGTACTTC. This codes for CASSPLEETQYF.